The 29 T cell receptor beta chains presented below share a single source sample, sequenced in a study of blood T cells in healthy people across ages. PCR was performed a second time for 7 to 11 cycles using a sample-barcoded 5' primer and a J-beta primer mix. TCRdb passed the 5' RACE reads through MiXCR, listing each CDR3 protein once. The top ten clones hold 3% of a sample with about 780,000 distinct CDR3 sequences, about a quarter of them seen once. The same specimen was also included in a second study, on T cells of mothers and their children.

The sample consisted of blood. The origin of the receptors is a boy under 18 in good health.

The chain joins TRBV15 to TRBJ1-3, with D unclear. CDR3 size: 14 residues. Trimming left V 0 bases short and J 0 bases short, with 3 bases between. Germline values: CDR1 LNHNV, CDR2 YYDKDF (reference sequence). Here the CDR3 reads CATSRDASGNTIYF. The CDR3, as DNA: TGTGCCACCAGCAGAGATGCCTCTGGAAACACCATATATTTT.

The genes are TRBV5-1 and TRBJ1-3, with a possible D match to TRBD1 (6 bases). There are 13 residues in the CDR3. CDR1 and CDR2 (germline): SGHRS, YFSETQ. The V gene lost 4 bases and the J gene lost 5 bases, with 10 bases spanning the gap. For the CDR3, the DNA is TGCGCCAGCAGCGCCACAGGGAGAAACACCATATATTTT. This codes for CASSATGRNTIYF.

This clonotype was picked up many times. V usage is TRBV28 and J usage is TRBJ2-3, with 7 bases identical to TRBD1. Per the germline V gene, CDR1 is MDHEN and CDR2 is SYDVKM. V lost 6 bases to trimming and J lost 6 bases; unmatched junction nucleotides: 9. There are 14 residues in the CDR3. CDR3 coding DNA: TGTGCCAGCAGCCCAACAGGGGTTCCGGATACGCAGTATTTT. The encoded protein is CASSPTGVPDTQYF.

This clonotype has just a few counts. V is TRBV21-1 and J is TRBJ1-4. TRBV21-1 constitutes a pseudogene. There are 15 residues in the CDR3. CDR3 DNA sequence: TGTGCCAGCAGCAAAGAAAGACGCGAAAATGAAAAACTGTTTTTT. Protein: CASSKERRENEKLFF.

This clonotype was detected only a few times. At one end the junction does not follow the germline gene, possibly because of a read error. The chain is built from TRBV5-1 and TRBJ1-1; 7 bases map to TRBD1. Germline V gives CDR1 SGHRS, CDR2 YFSETQ. The CDR3 covers 15 residues. The CDR3 sequence: CASSLAGGLDTEAFF. CDR3 DNA: TGTGCCAGCAGCTTAGCAGGGGGTTTGGACACTGAAGCTTTCTTT.

This clonotype was detected a few times. The genes are TRBV29-1 and TRBJ2-7; no clear D gene. CDR1 and CDR2 from the germline V gene are SQVTM and ANQGSEA. The CDR3 runs 12 residues. The germline V and J ends were trimmed by 5 bases and 6 bases, with 14 bases remaining between them. In DNA, the CDR3 is TGCAGCGTTTTTCTAGGACCGGGCGAGCAGTACTTC. It codes for CSVFLGPGEQYF.

The rearrangement uses TRBV6-1 and TRBJ2-1; D may be TRBD2 (6 bases). Trimming removed 6 bases from V and 9 bases from J, with 15 bases in between. The germline CDR1 and CDR2 sequences are MNHNS and SASEGT. This CDR3 has 13 amino acids. The CDR3 region is CASSIEGRGEQFF. CDR3 coding DNA: TGTGCCAGCAGCATCGAGGGGCGGGGTGAGCAGTTCTTC.

This sequence joins TRBV5-1 and TRBJ1-4, with TRBD1 identical over 8 bases. V gave up 8 bases and J gave up 7 bases; unmatched junction bases: 4. Germline CDR1 and CDR2: SGHRS and YFSETQ. The CDR3 extends over 12 amino acids. DNA for the CDR3: TGCGCCAGGTGGACAGGGCGTGAAAAACTGTTTTTT. This codes for CARWTGREKLFF. The full variable domain, completed using reference TRBV5-1 and TRBJ1-4, is KAGVTQTPRYLIKTRGQQVTLSCSPISGHRSVSWYQQTPGQGLQFLFEYFSETQRNKGNFPGRFSGRQFSNSRSEMNVSTLELGDSALYLCARWTGREKLFFGSGTQLSVL.

CDR3 sequence: CSARGVAESNEQFF. Here the CDR3 DNA reads TGCAGTGCTAGGGGGGTAGCGGAGTCGAATGAGCAGTTCTTC. This chain joins TRBV20-1 and TRBJ2-5; D is possibly TRBD2 (6 bases). The better agreement between TRBJ2-1 and the DNA end casts doubt on the J call. The CDR3 spans 14 residues. Germline V gene data show CDR1 as DFQATT and CDR2 as SNEGSKA (reference sequence).

This clonotype came up a few times. The chain is built from TRBV29-1 and TRBJ2-7, with 9 bases lining up with TRBD1. The CDR3 covers 14 residues. V lost 0 bases to trimming and J lost 5 bases; unmatched junction nucleotides: 5. Germline values: CDR1 SQVTM, CDR2 ANQGSEA. In nucleotides, the CDR3 is TGCAGCGTTGAAGATAGCGGACAGGGGCACGAGCAGTACTTC. Its protein is CSVEDSGQGHEQYF.

A few counts support this clonotype. Being one base from a much bigger clone, this may be a read error. The rearrangement links TRBV14 to TRBJ2-5; D is ambiguous. Germline CDR1 SGHDN, CDR2 FVKESK. V lost 4 bases and J lost 5, with 5 bases in between. The CDR3 has 11 residues. CDR3 region: CASSRHETQYF. The CDR3 nucleotides read TGTGCCAGCAGCCGACATGAGACCCAGTACTTC.

This clonotype was picked up a small number of times. The CDR3, as DNA: TGTGCCAGCAGTTTGGCAGGATACTACAATGAGCAGTTCTTC. It specifies CASSLAGYYNEQFF. The chain employs TRBV28 and TRBJ2-1; no clear D. The germline V gene has CDR1 MDHEN and CDR2 SYDVKM. This CDR3 is built from 14 residues. Trimming left V 3 bases short and J 3 bases short, with 9 bases between.

Only a few counts were recorded for this clonotype. V gene TRBV20-1 combines with J gene TRBJ1-2; D uncertain. V lost 0 bases to trimming and J lost 4 bases, with 6 bases between them. This CDR3 is built from 12 residues. Per the germline V gene, CDR1 is DFQATT and CDR2 is SNEGSKA (reference sequence). This CDR3 is CSARDPSYGYTF. In DNA form, the CDR3 reads TGCAGTGCTAGAGATCCCTCCTATGGCTACACCTTC.

This clonotype was seen only a few times. This sequence joins TRBV3-1 and TRBJ2-1, with 13 bases lining up with TRBD2. V was clipped by 3 bases and J by 9 bases; unmatched bases: 11. The CDR3 loop spans 17 amino acids. Per germline, CDR1 LGHDT and CDR2 YNNKEL (reference sequence). In DNA form, the CDR3 reads TGTGCCAGCAGCCAGTACCGCACTAGCGGGGGGGCCGCTGAGCAGTTCTTC. It is translated as CASSQYRTSGGAAEQFF.

The rearrangement uses TRBV11-2 and TRBJ2-1; D gene ambiguous. The assigned J gene may be wrong: the sequence end matches TRBJ2-7 better. Germline values: CDR1 SGHAT, CDR2 FQNNGV. This CDR3 is built from 14 residues. The CDR3 nucleotides read TGTGCCAGCAGCTTAGATCCCCAGGCTTGGGAGCAGTACTTC. Encoded protein: CASSLDPQAWEQYF.

The chain recombines TRBV10-3 with TRBJ2-1; the match to TRBD1 covers 9 bases. The V segment lost 6 bases and the J segment 3 bases; nucleotides outside the gene matches: 3. The CDR3 spans 14 residues. The germline CDR1 and CDR2 sequences are ENHRY and SYGVKD. The CDR3 sequence is CAIRATGGYNEQFF. The CDR3 region has the DNA TGTGCCATCAGAGCGACAGGGGGCTACAATGAGCAGTTCTTC.

This chain joins TRBV2 and TRBJ2-5; 7 positions match TRBD1. The length of the CDR3 is 13 residues. Germline values: CDR1 SNHLY, CDR2 FYNNEI. V gave up 10 bases and J gave up 1 base; unmatched junction bases: 6. CDR3 nucleotide sequence: TGTGCCACCCGGGGACAGCTCCAAGAGACCCAGTACTTC. This codes for CATRGQLQETQYF.

This sequence joins TRBV10-1 and TRBJ2-2; TRBD1 agrees at 8 bases. CDR3 length: 15 residues. CDR1 is WNHNN and CDR2 is SYGVQD in the germline V gene (reference sequence). The V gene end was trimmed by 7 bases and the J gene end by 5 bases; junction bases not matched to a gene: 9. The CDR3 loop reads CASMQQGAGTGELFF. The CDR3 DNA reads TGCGCCAGCATGCAGCAGGGGGCTGGTACCGGGGAGCTGTTTTTT.

The rearrangement uses TRBV5-1 and TRBJ2-6; 7 bases match TRBD1. This CDR3 has 16 residues. After removal of 5 bases from V and 0 bases from J, the junction contained 5 bases not matched to a gene. Germline-derived CDR1 and CDR2 are SGHRS and YFSETQ. CDR3 sequence (DNA): TGCGCCAGCAGGGTGACAGGGCTCTCTGGGGCCAACGTCCTGACTTTC. Its protein product is CASRVTGLSGANVLTF.

This clonotype occurred a few times. The V call is TRBV10-3, the J call TRBJ2-5; no firm D call. The length of the CDR3 is 12 residues. The V and J ends lost 2 bases and 5 bases respectively, with 6 bases between them. CDR1 is ENHRY and CDR2 is SYGVKD in the germline V gene. CDR3 loop: CAISEPRETQYF. As DNA, the CDR3 is TGTGCCATCAGTGAGCCTCGCGAGACCCAGTACTTC.

The gene calls are TRBV4-2 and TRBJ2-1, with 12 nucleotides matching TRBD2. The CDR3 extends over 20 amino acids. Germline V gene data show CDR1 as LGHNA and CDR2 as YNFKEQ. V dropped 4 bases and J dropped 2; count of bases not matched to a gene: 15. The CDR3 spells CASSPGGASGGAHPYNEQFF. In DNA, the CDR3 is TGTGCCAGCAGCCCGGGAGGGGCTAGCGGGGGGGCCCACCCCTACAATGAGCAGTTCTTC.

The rearrangement uses TRBV12-3 or TRBV12-4 and TRBJ1-5, with D uncertain. The length of the CDR3 is 15 residues. Trimming took off 2 bases at V and 1 base at J, with 9 bases between the two ends. The CDR3 coding sequence is TGTGCCAGCAGTTTAAGCGCGAGGAGCAATCAGCCCCAGCATTTT. Its translation is CASSLSARSNQPQHF.

This clonotype was observed a handful of times. The CDR3 is CASSLAGVEYNHTF. The CDR3 DNA reads as TGTGCCAGCAGCTTAGCGGGGGTTGAGTACAACCACACCTTC. The chain uses TRBV7-2 and TRBJ1-2; D might be TRBD1 (5 bases). In germline, CDR1 is SGHTA, CDR2 FQGNSA. The CDR3 runs 14 residues. Deletions cut 0 bases from V and 12 bases from J, with 17 bases between.

V gene TRBV12-3 or TRBV12-4 combines with J gene TRBJ1-4; possibly TRBD1 for D (5 bases). Trimming pared 7 bases from V and 8 bases from J, leaving 17 bases between. The CDR3 is 14 amino acids. In DNA form, the CDR3 reads TGTGCCAGCACCTCCAGGGAGGAAATGGAAAAACTGTTTTTT. Its translation is CASTSREEMEKLFF.

The rearrangement uses TRBV7-6 and TRBJ2-1; 7 bases match TRBD2. The J call is doubtful: the DNA matches TRBJ2-5 better. CDR1 and CDR2 from the germline V gene are SGHVS and FNYEAQ. CDR3 length: 14 amino acids. The DNA for the CDR3 is TGTGCCAGCAGCTTAGATCCGGGAGGTCAGACCCAGTACTTC. The encoded protein is CASSLDPGGQTQYF.

The rearrangement uses TRBV6-6 and TRBJ1-1, with D perhaps matching TRBD1 (6 bases). Germline loops: CDR1 MNHNY, CDR2 SVGAGI (reference sequence). V lost 2 bases to trimming and J lost 8 bases, with 15 bases between them. The CDR3 runs 14 residues. CDR3 protein: CASSYGGGVTEAFF. The CDR3 nucleotides read TGTGCCAGCAGTTACGGTGGGGGCGTGACGGAAGCTTTCTTT.

This clonotype turned up a few times. This sequence joins TRBV7-8 and TRBJ2-5; D remains ambiguous. The CDR3 is 15 amino acids. Per germline, CDR1 SGHVS and CDR2 FQNEAQ. The V gene lost 5 bases and the J gene lost 3 bases, with 16 bases spanning the gap. This CDR3 reads CASSERLGKEETQYF. Here the CDR3 DNA reads TGTGCCAGCAGCGAAAGACTGGGGAAAGAAGAGACCCAGTACTTC.

This clonotype occurred a few times. The J gene is TRBJ2-7, the V gene TRBV29-1, with TRBD1 identical over 10 bases. The V gene's germline CDR1 is SQVTM and CDR2 ANQGSEA. The CDR3 has 13 residues. V was clipped by 7 bases and J by 4 bases; unmatched bases: 7. CDR3: CSAGTGERYEQYF. CDR3 bases: TGCAGCGCTGGGACAGGGGAAAGGTACGAGCAGTACTTC.

The V and J genes are TRBV10-3 and TRBJ2-2; the match to TRBD1 covers 8 bases. Trimming took 7 bases from V and 4 from J; bases not matched to a gene: 5. This CDR3 is 14 amino acids long. Germline V gene lookup returns CDR1 ENHRY and CDR2 SYGVKD. Here the CDR3 reads CAITGGEGTGELFF. The CDR3 DNA follows: TGTGCCATCACAGGGGGCGAAGGCACCGGGGAGCTGTTTTTT.